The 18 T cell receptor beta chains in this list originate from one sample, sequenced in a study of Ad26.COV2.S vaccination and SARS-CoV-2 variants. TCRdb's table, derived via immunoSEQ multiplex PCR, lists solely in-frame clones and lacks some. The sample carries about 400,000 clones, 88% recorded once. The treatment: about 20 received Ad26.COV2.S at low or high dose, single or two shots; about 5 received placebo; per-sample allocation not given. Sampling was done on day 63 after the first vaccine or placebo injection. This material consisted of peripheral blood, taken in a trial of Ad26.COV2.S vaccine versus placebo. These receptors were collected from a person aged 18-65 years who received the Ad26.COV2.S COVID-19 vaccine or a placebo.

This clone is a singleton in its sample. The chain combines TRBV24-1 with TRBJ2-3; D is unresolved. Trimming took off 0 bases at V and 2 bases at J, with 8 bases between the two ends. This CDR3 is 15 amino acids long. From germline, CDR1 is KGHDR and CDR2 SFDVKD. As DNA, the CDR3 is TGTGCCACCAGTGATTTGCAATCCGCCACAGATACGCAGTATTTT. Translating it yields CATSDLQSATDTQYF.

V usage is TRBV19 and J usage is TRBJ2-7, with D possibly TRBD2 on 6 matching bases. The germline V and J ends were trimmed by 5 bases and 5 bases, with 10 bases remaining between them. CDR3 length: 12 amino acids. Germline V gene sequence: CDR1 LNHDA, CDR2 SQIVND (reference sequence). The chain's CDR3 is CASSFGEDEQYF. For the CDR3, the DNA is TGTGCCAGTAGTTTCGGGGAGGACGAGCAGTACTTC.

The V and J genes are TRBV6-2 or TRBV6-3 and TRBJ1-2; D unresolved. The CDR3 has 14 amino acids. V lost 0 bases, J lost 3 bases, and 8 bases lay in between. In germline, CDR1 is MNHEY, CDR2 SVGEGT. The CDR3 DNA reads TGTGCCAGCAGTTACTCGATACCATACTATGGCTACACCTTC. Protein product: CASSYSIPYYGYTF.

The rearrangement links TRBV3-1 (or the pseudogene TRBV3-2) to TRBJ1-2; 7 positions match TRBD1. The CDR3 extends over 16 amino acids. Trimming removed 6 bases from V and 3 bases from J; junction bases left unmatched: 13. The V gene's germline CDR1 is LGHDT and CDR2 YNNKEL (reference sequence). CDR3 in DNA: TGTGCCAGCAGTCTTACCGGGACAGCAAGTGACTATGGCTACACCTTC. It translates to CASSLTGTASDYGYTF.

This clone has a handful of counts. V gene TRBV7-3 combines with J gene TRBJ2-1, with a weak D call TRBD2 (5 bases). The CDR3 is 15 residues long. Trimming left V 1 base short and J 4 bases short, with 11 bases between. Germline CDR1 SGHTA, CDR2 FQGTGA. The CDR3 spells CASSLNRGVYNEQFF. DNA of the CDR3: TGTGCCAGCAGCTTAAACCGGGGAGTGTACAATGAGCAGTTCTTC.

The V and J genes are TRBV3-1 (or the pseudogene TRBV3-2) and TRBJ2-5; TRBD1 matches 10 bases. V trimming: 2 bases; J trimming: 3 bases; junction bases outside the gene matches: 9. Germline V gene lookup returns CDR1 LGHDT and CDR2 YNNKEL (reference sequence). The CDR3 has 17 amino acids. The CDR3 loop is CASSQHPNGTGEETQYF. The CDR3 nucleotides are TGTGCCAGCAGCCAACACCCTAACGGGACAGGGGAAGAGACCCAGTACTTC.

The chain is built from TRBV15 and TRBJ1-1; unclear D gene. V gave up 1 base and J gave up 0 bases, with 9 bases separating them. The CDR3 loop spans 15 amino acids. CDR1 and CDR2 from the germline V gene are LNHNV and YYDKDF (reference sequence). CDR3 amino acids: CATSRGIAMNTEAFF. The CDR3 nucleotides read TGTGCCACCAGCAGAGGGATTGCCATGAACACTGAAGCTTTCTTT.

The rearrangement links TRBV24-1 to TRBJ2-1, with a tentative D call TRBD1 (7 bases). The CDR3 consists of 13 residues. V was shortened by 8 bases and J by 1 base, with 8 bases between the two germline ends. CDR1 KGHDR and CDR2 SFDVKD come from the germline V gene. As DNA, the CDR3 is TGTGCCACCACAGGGGGGTCCTACAATGAGCAGTTCTTC. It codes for CATTGGSYNEQFF.

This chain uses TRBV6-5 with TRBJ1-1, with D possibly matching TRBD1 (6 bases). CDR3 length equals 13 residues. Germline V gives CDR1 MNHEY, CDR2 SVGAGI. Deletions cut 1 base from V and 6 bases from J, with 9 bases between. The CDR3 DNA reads TGTGCCAGCAGTTACTACAGGGTCTCTGAAGCTTTCTTT. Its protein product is CASSYYRVSEAFF.

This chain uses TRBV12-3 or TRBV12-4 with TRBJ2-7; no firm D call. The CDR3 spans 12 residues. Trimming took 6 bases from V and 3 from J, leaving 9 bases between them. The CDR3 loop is CASRAPGYEQYF. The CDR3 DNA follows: TGTGCCAGCAGGGCCCCGGGCTACGAGCAGTACTTC.

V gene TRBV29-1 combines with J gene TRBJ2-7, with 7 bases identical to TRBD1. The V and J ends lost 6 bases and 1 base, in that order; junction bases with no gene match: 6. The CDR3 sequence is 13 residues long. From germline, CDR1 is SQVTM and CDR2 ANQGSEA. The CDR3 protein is CSVEDRISYEQYF. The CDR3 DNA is TGCAGCGTCGAGGACAGGATTTCCTACGAGCAGTACTTC.

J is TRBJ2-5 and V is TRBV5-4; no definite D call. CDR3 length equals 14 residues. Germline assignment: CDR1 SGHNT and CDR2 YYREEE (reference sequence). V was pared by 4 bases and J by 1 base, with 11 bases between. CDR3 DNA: TGTGCCAGCAGCCCGGACCTTCTCCAAGAGACCCAGTACTTC. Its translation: CASSPDLLQETQYF. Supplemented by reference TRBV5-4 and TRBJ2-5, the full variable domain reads ETGVTQSPTHLIKTRGQQVTLRCSSQSGHNTVSWYQQALGQGPQFIFQYYREEENGRGNFPPRFSGLQFPNYSSELNVNALELDDSALYLCASSPDLLQETQYFGPGTRLLVL.

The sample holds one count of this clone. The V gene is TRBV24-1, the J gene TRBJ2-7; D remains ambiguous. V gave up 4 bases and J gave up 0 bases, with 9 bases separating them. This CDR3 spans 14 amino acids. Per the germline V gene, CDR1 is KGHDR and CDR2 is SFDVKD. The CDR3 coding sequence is TGTGCCACCAGTGACAGAAGAAACTCCTACGAGCAGTACTTC. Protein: CATSDRRNSYEQYF.

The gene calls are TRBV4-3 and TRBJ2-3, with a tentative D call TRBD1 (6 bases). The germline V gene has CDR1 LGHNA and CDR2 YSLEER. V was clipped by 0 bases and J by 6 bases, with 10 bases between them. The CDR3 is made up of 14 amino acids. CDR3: CASSQEPQGDTQYF. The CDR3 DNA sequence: TGCGCCAGCAGCCAAGAACCCCAGGGGGATACGCAGTATTTT.

CDR3 nucleotides: TGTGCCAGCAGAAAGGGGGCCTTCCGCAATCAGCCCCAGCATTTT. Its protein product is CASRKGAFRNQPQHF. V and J are TRBV28 and TRBJ1-5; 7 positions match TRBD1. Germline CDR1 is MDHEN and CDR2 is SYDVKM. Trimming took 6 bases from V and 2 from J; bases not matched to a gene: 7. CDR3 length equals 15 residues.

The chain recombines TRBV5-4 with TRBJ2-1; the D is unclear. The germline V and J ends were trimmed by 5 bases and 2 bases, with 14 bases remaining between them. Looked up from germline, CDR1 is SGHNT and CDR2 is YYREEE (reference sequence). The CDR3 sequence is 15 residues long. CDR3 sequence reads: CASRSDVGAYNEQFF. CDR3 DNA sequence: TGTGCCAGCAGATCCGACGTTGGAGCCTACAATGAGCAGTTCTTC.

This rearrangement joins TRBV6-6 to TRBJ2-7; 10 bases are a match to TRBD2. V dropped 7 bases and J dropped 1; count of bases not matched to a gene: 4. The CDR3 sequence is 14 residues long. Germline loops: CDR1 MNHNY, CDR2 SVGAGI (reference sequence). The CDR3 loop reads CASTVAGGSYEQYF. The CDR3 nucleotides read TGTGCCAGCACTGTAGCGGGGGGTTCCTACGAGCAGTACTTC.

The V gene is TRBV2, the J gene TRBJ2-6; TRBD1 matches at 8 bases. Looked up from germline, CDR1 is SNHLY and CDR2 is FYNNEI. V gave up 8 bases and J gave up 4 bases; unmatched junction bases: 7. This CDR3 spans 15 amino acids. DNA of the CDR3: TGTGCCAGCGCCCGGGACAGGTCCGGGGCCAACGTCCTGACTTTC. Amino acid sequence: CASARDRSGANVLTF.